Listed below are T cell receptor beta chains from one sample, sequenced in a study of PD-L1 blockade in urothelial cancer. Sequencing was performed with immunoSEQ multiplex PCR; in TCRdb, only in-frame clones are kept and a portion is missing. The data hold about 88,000 clones, with roughly nine tenths observed a single time. The starting material was PBMCs, obtained around atezolizumab (anti-PD-L1) treatment. Receptors originate from a man in his sixties with urothelial cancer. The CDR3 runs from the conserved cysteine through the conserved F or W. The order of the fields is D gene, V gene, clone size, J gene, CDR3 protein, CDR3 DNA. A D gene is named only where the DNA matches it firmly. Expanded clones are given a class, and other clones once, few, many or no size at all.

>TRBD1|TRBV5-6|.|TRBJ2-7
CASRGGQGGSYEQYF
TGTGCCAGCAGGGGGGGACAGGGGGGATCCTACGAGCAGTACTTC
>TRBD2|TRBV5-1|.|TRBJ2-7
CASSSLAGGEEQYF
TGCGCCAGCAGCTCACTAGCGGGAGGTGAGGAGCAGTACTTC
>TRBD1|TRBV2|.|TRBJ2-5
CAATHTTGGDGTQYF
TGTGCCGCCACCCATACGACAGGGGGCGACGGGACCCAGTACTTC
>TRBD1|TRBV5-4|.|TRBJ1-2
CASRRDREDYGYTF
TGTGCCAGCAGGCGGGACAGGGAGGACTATGGCTACACCTTC
>.|TRBV7-8|.|TRBJ1-5
CASSRGTGNQPQHF
TGTGCCAGCAGCCGGGGGACTGGCAATCAGCCCCAGCATTTT
>TRBD1|TRBV6-1|once|TRBJ2-2
CASKTGVTGELFF
TGTGCCAGCAAGACAGGGGTCACCGGGGAGCTGTTTTTT
>TRBD1|TRBV4-3|.|TRBJ2-1
CASSQNRGDRAYNEQFF
TGCGCCAGCAGCCAAAACAGAGGGGACAGGGCCTACAATGAGCAGTTCTTC
>.|TRBV11-2|.|TRBJ2-7
CASSLTDGFYEQYF
TGTGCCAGCAGCTTAACAGACGGATTCTACGAGCAGTACTTC
>.|TRBV9|.|TRBJ2-7
CASSVAPDSKYEQYF
TGTGCCAGCAGCGTAGCCCCGGACAGCAAATACGAGCAGTACTTC
>.|TRBV4-3|.|TRBJ1-2
CASSQDLATGYGYTF
TGCGCCAGCAGCCAAGATCTCGCGACAGGCTATGGCTACACCTTC
>TRBD2|TRBV4-1|.|TRBJ2-1
CASSSAGTSLTNEQFF
TGCGCCAGCAGCTCCGCCGGGACTAGTCTTACGAATGAGCAGTTCTTC
>TRBD2|TRBV9|few|TRBJ2-2
CASSPRGGSTGELFF
TGTGCCAGCAGCCCGCGGGGGGGTAGTACCGGGGAGCTGTTTTTT
>TRBD1|TRBV6-1|.|TRBJ1-1
CASSVDRVGTEAFF
TGTGCCAGCAGTGTCGACAGGGTCGGCACTGAAGCTTTCTTT
>TRBD1|TRBV5-1|.|TRBJ1-6
CASSFRTGGVNSPLHF
TGCGCCAGCAGCTTTCGGACAGGGGGTGTTAATTCACCCCTCCACTTT
>.|TRBV5-6|once|TRBJ2-7
CASSATRMSYEQYF
TGTGCCAGCAGCGCCACTAGAATGTCCTACGAGCAGTACTTC
>TRBD1|TRBV19|.|TRBJ2-7
CASSIRDRVYEQYF
TGTGCCAGTAGTATCCGGGACAGGGTATACGAGCAGTACTTC
>TRBD1|TRBV4-3|.|TRBJ2-7
CASSQETGGNEQYF
TGCGCCAGCAGCCAAGAGACAGGGGGCAACGAGCAGTACTTC
>TRBD1|TRBV6-5|.|TRBJ1-3
CASRGDRGIPIYF
TGTGCCAGCAGGGGGGACAGGGGTATCCCCATATATTTT
>.|TRBV2|.|TRBJ2-7
CASSPQGQGQYF
TGTGCCAGCAGTCCCCAGGGACAAGGGCAGTACTTC
>.|TRBV7-3|.|TRBJ2-4
CASSSTGGKNIQYF
TGTGCCAGCAGCTCCACCGGGGGTAAAAACATTCAGTACTTC
>.|TRBV21-1|.|TRBJ2-2
CASIDPPPGQMSTGELFF
TGTGCCAGCATCGACCCCCCGCCCGGACAGATGTCCACCGGGGAGCTGTTTTTT
>TRBD1|TRBV5-5|once|TRBJ1-2
CASSSGTGNYGYTF
TGTGCCAGCAGCTCCGGGACAGGAAACTATGGCTACACCTTC
>TRBD1|TRBV10-3|.|TRBJ2-5
CAISEETGVEETQYF
TGTGCCATCAGTGAGGAGACAGGGGTGGAAGAGACCCAGTACTTC
>TRBD2|TRBV5-4|.|TRBJ2-5
CASSLAAGEETQYF
TGTGCCAGCAGCTTGGCGGCGGGAGAAGAGACCCAGTACTTC
>.|TRBV7-9|.|TRBJ1-1
CASWTGGTEAFF
TGTGCCAGCTGGACGGGGGGGACTGAAGCTTTCTTT
>TRBD2|TRBV2|.|TRBJ2-2
CASSRSGVITGELFF
TGTGCCAGCAGCCGAAGCGGGGTGATTACCGGGGAGCTGTTTTTT
>TRBD1|TRBV30|once|TRBJ2-1
CARGEVYRTGFSEQFF
TGTGCCCGTGGAGAGGTTTATCGGACAGGGTTTAGTGAGCAGTTCTTC
>TRBD1|TRBV18|.|TRBJ2-2
CASSSGTVNTGELFF
TGTGCCAGCTCCTCCGGGACAGTAAACACCGGGGAGCTGTTTTTT
>.|TRBV7-2|.|TRBJ2-1
CASTPLGGVTYNEQFF
TGTGCCAGCACCCCTCTAGGGGGGGTGACGTACAATGAGCAGTTCTTC
>.|TRBV7-8|.|TRBJ2-2
CASPTGTTTNTGELFF
TGTGCCAGCCCCACGGGGACAACCACGAACACCGGGGAGCTGTTTTTT
>TRBD1|TRBV29-1|.|TRBJ1-1
CSAKDRWTEAFF
TGCAGCGCTAAGGACAGGTGGACTGAAGCTTTCTTT
>TRBD2|TRBV5-1|.|TRBJ2-1
CASSLDPSGGAYEQFF
TGCGCCAGCAGCTTGGACCCTAGCGGGGGGGCCTATGAGCAGTTCTTC
>TRBD1|TRBV11-2|.|TRBJ1-6
CASERQGGNSPLHF
TGTGCCAGCGAGAGACAGGGTGGGAATTCACCCCTCCACTTT
>TRBD1|TRBV5-4|.|TRBJ1-1
CASSPTGRGLENTEAFF
TGTGCCAGCAGCCCAACAGGCAGGGGGCTTGAGAACACTGAAGCTTTCTTT
>.|TRBV10-2|.|TRBJ1-5
CASRDSATGPQHF
TGCGCCAGCAGGGACAGTGCTACCGGGCCCCAGCATTTT
>.|TRBV28|.|TRBJ2-1
CASKWYGTYNEQFF
TGTGCCAGCAAGTGGTACGGTACCTACAATGAGCAGTTCTTC
>.|TRBV5-1|.|TRBJ1-4
CASRAGPTNEKLFF
TGCGCCAGCAGGGCAGGGCCAACTAATGAAAAACTGTTTTTT
>.|TRBV2|.|TRBJ1-5
CASSPGRQGGRLSNQPQHF
TGTGCCAGCAGTCCCGGACGGCAGGGAGGGCGTTTAAGCAATCAGCCCCAGCATTTT
>.|TRBV29-1|once|TRBJ2-3
CSVVAGSDTQYF
TGCAGCGTTGTGGCAGGGTCAGATACGCAGTATTTT
>TRBD1|TRBV2|.|TRBJ1-4
CASSRQGAQVTEKLFF
TGTGCCAGCAGCCGACAGGGGGCGCAGGTTACTGAAAAACTGTTTTTT
>TRBD1|TRBV4-1|.|TRBJ1-3
CASSQVPGGGNTIYF
TGCGCCAGCAGCCAAGTTCCAGGGGGTGGAAACACCATATATTTT
>TRBD1|TRBV11-2|.|TRBJ1-4
CASSFRDRGIQKLFF
TGTGCCAGCAGCTTCAGGGACAGGGGAATTCAAAAACTGTTTTTT
>TRBD2|TRBV19|.|TRBJ2-1
CASSIGVAGGMGYEQFF
TGTGCCAGTAGTATAGGGGTAGCGGGAGGAATGGGGTATGAGCAGTTCTTC
>TRBD2|TRBV5-1|once|TRBJ2-3
CASRPRMGLAGGTDTQYF
TGCGCCAGCAGACCGAGAATGGGACTAGCGGGGGGCACAGATACGCAGTATTTT
>TRBD1|TRBV6-5|.|TRBJ1-6
CASRPTGIGPLHF
TGTGCCAGCAGACCGACAGGGATCGGACCCCTCCACTTT
>.|TRBV20-1|.|TRBJ2-3
CSAARDTQYF
TGCAGTGCTGCGAGGGATACGCAGTATTTT
>.|TRBV2|few|TRBJ1-5
CASSEALSNQPQHF
TGTGCCAGCAGTGAAGCCCTCTCCAATCAGCCCCAGCATTTT
>TRBD2|TRBV5-4|.|TRBJ2-5
CASSWIAGGLETQYF
TGTGCCAGCAGCTGGATAGCGGGGGGGCTCGAGACCCAGTACTTC
>TRBD1|TRBV7-2|.|TRBJ1-5
CASSLEGTGVGPQHF
TGTGCCAGCAGCTTAGAAGGGACAGGTGTTGGGCCCCAGCATTTT
>.|TRBV6-4|.|TRBJ2-7
CASSDRLVGGCDEQYF
TGTGCCAGCAGTGACCGGCTAGTTGGCGGTTGTGACGAGCAGTACTTC
>.|TRBV5-1|.|TRBJ2-3
CASSAPVEMADTQYF
TGCGCCAGCAGCGCACCTGTAGAGATGGCAGATACGCAGTATTTT
>.|TRBV2|.|TRBJ2-7
CASKGEAPSEQYF
TGTGCCAGCAAAGGGGAAGCGCCCTCCGAGCAGTACTTC
>TRBD2|TRBV5-6|few|TRBJ2-5
CASSLGGGQETQYF
TGTGCCAGCAGCTTGGGGGGGGGCCAAGAGACCCAGTACTTC
>TRBD1|TRBV19|.|TRBJ1-3
CASSSRGHSGNTIYF
TGTGCCAGTAGTTCCAGGGGGCACTCTGGAAACACCATATATTTT